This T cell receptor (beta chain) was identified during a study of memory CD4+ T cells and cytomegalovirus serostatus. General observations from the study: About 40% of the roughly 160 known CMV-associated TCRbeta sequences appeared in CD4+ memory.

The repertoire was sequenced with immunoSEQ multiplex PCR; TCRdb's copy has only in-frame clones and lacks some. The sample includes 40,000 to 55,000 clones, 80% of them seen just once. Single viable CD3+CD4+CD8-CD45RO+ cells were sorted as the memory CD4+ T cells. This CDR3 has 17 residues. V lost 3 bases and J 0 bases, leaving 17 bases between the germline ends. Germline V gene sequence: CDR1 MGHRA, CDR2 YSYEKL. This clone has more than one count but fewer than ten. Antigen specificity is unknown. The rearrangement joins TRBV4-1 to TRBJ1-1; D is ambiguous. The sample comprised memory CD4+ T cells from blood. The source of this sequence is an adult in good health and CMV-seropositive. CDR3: CASSQVIGLFMNTEAFF. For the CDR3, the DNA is TGCGCCAGCAGCCAGGTAATTGGACTGTTTATGAACACTGAAGCTTTCTTT.